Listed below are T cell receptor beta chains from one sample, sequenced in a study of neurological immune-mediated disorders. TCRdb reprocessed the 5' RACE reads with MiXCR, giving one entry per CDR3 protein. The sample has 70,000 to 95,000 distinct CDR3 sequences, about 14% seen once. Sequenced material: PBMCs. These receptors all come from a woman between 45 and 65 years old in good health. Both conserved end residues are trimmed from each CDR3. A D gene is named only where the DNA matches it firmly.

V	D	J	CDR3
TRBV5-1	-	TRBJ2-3	ASSEGVDTQY
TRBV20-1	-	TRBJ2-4	SARPDRSKNIQY
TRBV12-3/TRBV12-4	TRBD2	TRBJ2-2	ASSRTSRNTGELF
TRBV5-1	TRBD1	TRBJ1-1	ASSLAPTGLGTEAF
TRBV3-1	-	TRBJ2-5	ASSQDTTSQETQY
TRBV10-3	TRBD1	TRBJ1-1	AISDPGQLIRTEAF
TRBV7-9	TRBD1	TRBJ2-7	ASSLGRDRGYEQY
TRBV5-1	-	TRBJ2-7	ASSVGTEYEQY
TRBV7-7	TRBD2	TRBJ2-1	ASSSTPGTTEQF
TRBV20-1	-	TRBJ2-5	SARDILTIETQY
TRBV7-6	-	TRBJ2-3	ASSLGAVSTQY
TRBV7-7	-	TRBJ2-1	ASSLPGVNEQF